The 12 T cell receptor beta chains reported below all come from one sample, sequenced in a study of vaccination effects on CD4 cells after COVID-19. These receptors have no identified antigens. Researchers isolated CD4+ T cells once roughly nine days of culture had elapsed. The person had PCR-confirmed SARS-CoV-2 infection between March and December 2020. It was two doses of either the BNT162b2 or mRNA-1273 vaccine that participants received. Generated by immunoSEQ multiplex PCR, the TCRdb table keeps only in-frame clones and is missing some. The table includes roughly 33,000 clones, about 68% detected once. Here the sequenced sample was CD4+ T cells from PBMCs cultured without peptide, taken after COVID-19 vaccination. The receptor source for this set is a human donor who had a prior SARS-CoV-2 infection.

The genes are TRBV6-5 and TRBJ2-7; D is perhaps TRBD1 (6 bases). The CDR3 loop spans 15 amino acids. V lost 4 bases and J 0 bases, leaving 13 bases between the germline ends. Germline CDR1 and CDR2: MNHEY and SVGAGI. CDR3 loop: CASSSTGFSSYEQYF. CDR3 bases: TGTGCCAGCAGTTCAACAGGGTTTTCCTCCTACGAGCAGTACTTC.

The V and J genes are TRBV6-6 and TRBJ2-1, with TRBD1 as a possible D gene (6 bases). This CDR3 is built from 13 residues. The germline V gene has CDR1 MNHNY and CDR2 SVGAGI (reference sequence). V was cut by 6 bases and J by 4 bases, with 10 bases left in between. Here the CDR3 reads CASRPDRYNEQFF. For the CDR3, the DNA is TGTGCCAGCAGACCGGACAGATACAATGAGCAGTTCTTC.

This clone was recorded once. The chain uses TRBV19 and TRBJ2-1; 10 nucleotides line up with TRBD2. The CDR3 has 17 amino acids. Germline values: CDR1 LNHDA, CDR2 SQIVND (reference sequence). The junction had 9 bases not matched to a gene; V was cut back by 1 base and J by 6 bases. Here the CDR3 reads CASSIGGGLAYSNEQFF. CDR3 bases: TGTGCCAGTAGTATAGGGGGGGGACTAGCGTACTCCAATGAGCAGTTCTTC.

This chain uses TRBV6-2 or TRBV6-3 with TRBJ2-7, with 15 bases identical to TRBD2. The CDR3 extends over 16 amino acids. Unmatched junction bases numbered 4, after V lost 5 bases and J lost 2 bases. The germline gives CDR1 MNHEY, CDR2 SVGEGT. Written as DNA, the CDR3 is TGTGCCAGCAGTATTTGGACTAGCGGGAGGGCCTACGAGCAGTACTTC. Its protein is CASSIWTSGRAYEQYF.

The rearrangement uses TRBV5-1 and TRBJ2-3; D may be TRBD2 (5 bases). V was shortened by 4 bases and J by 5 bases, with 17 bases between the two germline ends. The CDR3 consists of 15 residues. CDR1 SGHRS and CDR2 YFSETQ come from the germline V gene. CDR3 amino acids: CASSVRGPGVDTQYF. For the CDR3, the DNA is TGCGCCAGCAGCGTACGCGGCCCCGGGGTAGATACGCAGTATTTT.

J is TRBJ2-1 and V is TRBV2; D might be TRBD2 (6 bases). The ends were cut back, 6 bases at V and 3 bases at J, with 18 bases in the middle. The CDR3 sequence is 16 residues long. Germline V lookup: CDR1 SNHLY, CDR2 FYNNEI. CDR3 coding DNA: TGTGCCAGCAGACTAAGGGTTAGCGGTAGCTACAATGAGCAGTTCTTC. Protein product: CASRLRVSGSYNEQFF.

This clone was observed a single time. The rearrangement uses TRBV10-3 and TRBJ1-2; D unclear. The V end was cut by 3 bases, the J end by 8 bases, with 10 bases between. The CDR3 is 12 residues long. Germline CDR1 reads ENHRY; CDR2 reads SYGVKD. The CDR3 sequence: CAISDLPRGYTF. The CDR3, as DNA: TGTGCCATCAGTGATCTCCCCCGGGGCTACACCTTC.

The chain combines TRBV29-1 with TRBJ1-5, with 8 bases that match TRBD1. The CDR3 totals 17 residues. Germline CDR1 is SQVTM and CDR2 is ANQGSEA. V lost 3 bases and J lost 7; bases outside the gene matches: 17. The chain's CDR3 is CSVDRTGKNLSKQPQHF. In nucleotides, the CDR3 is TGCAGCGTTGACAGGACAGGGAAAAATTTGTCGAAACAGCCCCAGCATTTT. Filled out from reference TRBV29-1 and TRBJ1-5, the complete variable domain reads SAVISQKPSRDICQRGTSLTIQCQVDSQVTMMFWYRQQPGQSLTLIATANQGSEATYESGFVIDKFPISRPNLTFSTLTVSNMSPEDSSIYLCSVDRTGKNLSKQPQHFGDGTRLSIL.

The chain links TRBV5-1 to TRBJ2-3; the D gene is possibly TRBD2 (5 bases). Between the trimmed V and J ends, which lost 4 bases and 0 bases, there was a span of 15 bases. This CDR3 comprises 16 residues. Germline CDR1 and CDR2: SGHRS and YFSETQ. The CDR3 spells CASSPPGVSSTDTQYF. Written as DNA, the CDR3 is TGCGCCAGCAGCCCGCCCGGGGTTTCTAGCACAGATACGCAGTATTTT. Based on the CDR3 plus reference TRBV5-1 and TRBJ2-3, the full variable domain is KAGVTQTPRYLIKTRGQQVTLSCSPISGHRSVSWYQQTPGQGLQFLFEYFSETQRNKGNFPGRFSGRQFSNSRSEMNVSTLELGDSALYLCASSPPGVSSTDTQYFGPGTRLTVL.

The V gene is TRBV9, the J gene TRBJ2-5; 8 bases are shared with TRBD2. The CDR3 totals 17 residues. Germline assignment: CDR1 SGDLS and CDR2 YYNGEE. V shed 3 bases, J shed 5 bases, and the junction held 15 bases outside the gene matches. CDR3 bases: TGTGCCAGCAGCGCCCAAGGAGGAGCGGGAGTGGGCGAGACCCAGTACTTC. Translating it yields CASSAQGGAGVGETQYF.

This rearrangement joins TRBV5-1 to TRBJ2-7; D call uncertain. This CDR3 has 14 residues. From germline, CDR1 is SGHRS and CDR2 YFSETQ. V dropped 0 bases and J dropped 0 bases, with 7 bases sitting between them. DNA for the CDR3: TGCGCCAGCAGCTTGGAAAGACCCTCCTACGAGCAGTACTTC. This codes for CASSLERPSYEQYF.

This clone was seen only once. The chain recombines TRBV6-1 with TRBJ1-5, with D hard to call. CDR1 is MNHNS, CDR2 SASEGT, per germline. The CDR3 runs 14 residues. The V and J ends lost 1 base and 3 bases respectively, with 7 bases between them. This CDR3 reads CASSEEWHNQPQHF. The DNA of the CDR3 is TGTGCCAGCAGTGAAGAATGGCACAATCAGCCCCAGCATTTT.